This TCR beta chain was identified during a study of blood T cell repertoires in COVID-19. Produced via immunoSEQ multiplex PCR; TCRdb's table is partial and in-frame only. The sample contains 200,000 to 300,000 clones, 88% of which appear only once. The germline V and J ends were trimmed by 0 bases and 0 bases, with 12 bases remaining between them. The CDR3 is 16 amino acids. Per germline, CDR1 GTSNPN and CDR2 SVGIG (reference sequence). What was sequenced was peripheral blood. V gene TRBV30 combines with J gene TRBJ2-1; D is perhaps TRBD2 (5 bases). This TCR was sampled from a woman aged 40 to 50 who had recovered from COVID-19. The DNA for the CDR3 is TGTGCCTGGAGTGTACTAGGGCCCAGCTCCTACAATGAGCAGTTCTTC. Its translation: CAWSVLGPSSYNEQFF.